The sample holds many counts of the clone carrying this TCR beta chain. Antigen unknown. Unique molecular identifiers were attached to individual cDNA molecules within the library. TCRdb itself ran the RACE reads through MiXCR, one entry per CDR3 protein. The data contain 100,000 to 150,000 distinct CDR3 sequences, 10% to 12% of them singletons. The time point was: patch test 3, about 24 weeks after DPC sensitization. As to treatment: therapeutic diphenylcyclopropenone sensitization with weekly scalp DPC. Alopecia patients between 18 and 70 years old and suitable for DPC were used as donors. The CDR3 is 14 residues long. Per germline, CDR1 SGHVS and CDR2 FNYEAQ. Trimming took 5 bases from V and 2 from J, leaving 7 bases between them. These data originate in a study of human T cells and chemical hapten exposure. The study, taken as a whole, reports: Expanded TCRs clustered into significantly more large CDR3 similarity groups than controls, the analysis revealed. Higher patch test scores went with higher counts of PT1 expanded TCRs.

The receptor's source is a woman aged 50 to 65 with alopecia areata. Some clones in this sample may be carry-over from other donors' samples. The chain links TRBV7-6 to TRBJ2-6; possibly TRBD2 for D (5 bases). This material consisted of whole blood, taken in connection with sensitization to the hapten diphenylcyclopropenone (DPC). The CDR3 DNA reads as TGTGCCAGCAGCCGGGAACCTGGGGCCAACGTCCTGACTTTC. Amino acids: CASSREPGANVLTF.